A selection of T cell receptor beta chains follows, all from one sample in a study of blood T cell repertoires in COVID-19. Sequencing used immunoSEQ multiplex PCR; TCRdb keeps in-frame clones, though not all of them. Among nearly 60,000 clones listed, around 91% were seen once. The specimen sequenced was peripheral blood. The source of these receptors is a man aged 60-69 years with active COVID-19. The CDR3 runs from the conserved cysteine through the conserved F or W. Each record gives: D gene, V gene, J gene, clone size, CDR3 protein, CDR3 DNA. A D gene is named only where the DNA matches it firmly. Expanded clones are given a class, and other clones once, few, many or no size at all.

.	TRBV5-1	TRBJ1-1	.	CASSLQQGTGDTEAFF	TGCGCCAGCAGCCTACAACAGGGAACGGGCGACACTGAAGCTTTCTTT
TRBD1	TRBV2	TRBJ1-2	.	CASSEDRGPSGYTF	TGTGCCAGCAGTGAGGACAGGGGGCCCAGTGGCTACACCTTC
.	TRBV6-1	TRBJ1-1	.	CASSETGQAAFF	TGTGCCAGCAGTGAAACAGGGCAAGCAGCTTTCTTT
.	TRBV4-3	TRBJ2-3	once	CASSQALEDTQYF	TGCGCCAGCAGCCAAGCGTTAGAGGATACGCAGTATTTT
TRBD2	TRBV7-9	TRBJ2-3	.	CASSSTTVLAGATDTQYF	TGTGCCAGCAGCTCTACTACCGTACTAGCGGGGGCCACAGATACGCAGTATTTT
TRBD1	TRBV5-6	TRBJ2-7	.	CASRTGGVPQYF	TGTGCCAGCAGGACAGGGGGCGTTCCGCAGTACTTC
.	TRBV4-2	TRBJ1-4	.	CASSQEARINEKLFF	TGTGCCAGCAGCCAAGAGGCCAGGATTAATGAAAAACTGTTTTTT
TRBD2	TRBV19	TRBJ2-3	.	CASSIPGLAGGPTFKQYF	TGTGCCAGTAGTATCCCCGGACTAGCGGGAGGGCCTACTTTTAAGCAGTATTTT
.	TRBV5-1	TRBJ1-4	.	CASSSGGKLFF	TGCGCCAGCAGCTCCGGGGGAAAACTGTTTTTT
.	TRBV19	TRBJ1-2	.	CASTPPPFTEYGYTF	TGTGCCAGTACCCCACCCCCCTTCACAGAGTATGGCTACACCTTC
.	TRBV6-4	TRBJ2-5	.	CASSPETQETQYF	TGTGCCAGCAGTCCAGAAACCCAAGAGACCCAGTACTTC